Sequencing of this T cell receptor (beta chain) was carried out in a study of T cells after yellow fever vaccination. Overall study: Any fraction with a low cell number was prepared using SMART-Seq v4 Ultra Low Input. Study-wide results and caveats: Reappearance after the booster was observed for most primary-vaccination clones (around 95% CD4, just over 85% CD8). It was a weaker secondary response, yet one that peaked faster, at day 5 versus 15. The bulk population could contribute abundant contaminating clonotypes to FACS-sorted repertoires.

TCRdb fed the 5' RACE reads into MiXCR, producing one record per CDR3 protein. The profile shows hundreds of thousands of distinct CDR3 sequences, roughly 4.3% of them singletons. As to this clonotype: Antigen unknown.

The V end was cut by 6 bases, the J end by 8 bases, with 4 bases between. CDR1 is WNHNN, CDR2 SYGVQD, per germline (reference sequence). The CDR3 runs 9 residues. The TCR was taken from a young man who received the YFV17D yellow fever vaccine. Sequencing used PBMCs, obtained 5 days after the yellow fever booster vaccination. The V call is TRBV10-1, the J call TRBJ1-1; D gene ambiguous. DNA for the CDR3: TGCGCCAGCAGGGCAGAAGCTTTCTTT. It specifies CASRAEAFF.